One and the same sample provided the 3 T cell receptor beta chains below, sequenced in a study of T cell responses to AZD1222 COVID-19 vaccine. Generated by immunoSEQ multiplex PCR, the TCRdb table keeps only in-frame clones and is missing some. The sample includes around 100,000 clones, 90% to 95% seen only once; the top ten take under 2.5%. This material consisted of peripheral blood, taken on day 0 of AZD1222 vaccination. The receptors here all came from an adult in good health.

The gene calls are TRBV7-9 and TRBJ1-6, with 7 bases identical to TRBD1. The CDR3 consists of 15 residues. The J segment lost 10 bases and the V segment lost 5 bases, leaving 11 bases of the junction unmatched. Germline CDR1 SEHNR, CDR2 FQNEAQ (reference sequence). CDR3 sequence (DNA): TGTGCCAGCAGCCCTCAGACAGGGATAGGCTCACCCCTCCACTTT. Encoded protein: CASSPQTGIGSPLHF.

The chain uses TRBV5-8 and TRBJ1-1; tentative D call: TRBD1 (6 bases). Deletions cut 2 bases from V and 5 bases from J, with 10 bases between. This CDR3 is built from 13 residues. CDR1 and CDR2 from the germline V gene are SGHTS and YDEGEE. The DNA of the CDR3 is TGTGCCAGCAGCTTAGTCAGGGGAACTGAAGCTTTCTTT. Translated: CASSLVRGTEAFF.

The chain carries TRBV6-1 and TRBJ2-7; the match to TRBD2 covers 9 bases. Trimming took 1 base from V and 3 from J; bases not matched to a gene: 4. The CDR3 extends over 15 amino acids. Per the germline V gene, CDR1 is MNHNS and CDR2 is SASEGT. CDR3 sequence reads: CASSEGSGSFYEQYF. DNA of the CDR3: TGTGCCAGCAGTGAAGGTAGCGGGAGCTTCTACGAGCAGTACTTC.